These 8 T cell receptor beta chains originate from one sample sequenced in a study of blood T cell repertoires in COVID-19. The table came from immunoSEQ multiplex PCR; TCRdb's copy has only in-frame clones and leaves some out. Of about 670,000 clones in the sample, about nine tenths were seen once. Sample: peripheral blood. Receptors were obtained from a woman aged 18-29 years with acute or convalescent COVID-19.

V is TRBV5-1 and J is TRBJ1-2; possibly TRBD1 for D (6 bases). The germline CDR1 and CDR2 sequences are SGHRS and YFSETQ. This CDR3 is 12 amino acids long. Trimming took 4 bases from V and 10 from J, leaving 14 bases between them. The CDR3 nucleotides read TGCGCCAGCAGCCCAGGACAGTTCTCCTACACCTTC. Its protein product is CASSPGQFSYTF.

The rearrangement uses TRBV7-9 and TRBJ1-1, with 9 bases fitting TRBD1. CDR1 is SEHNR and CDR2 is FQNEAQ in the germline V gene (reference sequence). V lost 7 bases and J lost 5; bases outside the gene matches: 17. This CDR3 comprises 17 residues. CDR3 in DNA: TGTGCCAGCACCCTTCTTGGCAAACAGGGGGCATGGACTGAAGCTTTCTTT. Translating it yields CASTLLGKQGAWTEAFF. Combining the CDR3 with reference TRBV7-9 and TRBJ1-1 gives the whole variable domain DTGVSQNPRHKITKRGQNVTFRCDPISEHNRLYWYRQTLGQGPEFLTYFQNEAQLEKSRLLSDRFSAERPKGSFSTLEIQRTEQGDSAMYLCASTLLGKQGAWTEAFFGQGTRLTVV.

The chain combines TRBV6-2 or TRBV6-3 with TRBJ1-2; 7 bases map to TRBD1. After removal of 3 bases from V and 5 bases from J, the junction contained 6 bases not matched to a gene. The CDR3 has 14 residues. Per the germline V gene, CDR1 is MNHEY and CDR2 is SVGEGT. In nucleotides, the CDR3 is TGTGCCAGCAGTTATCTCCAGGGGGGATATGGCTACACCTTC. Translation: CASSYLQGGYGYTF.

This chain uses TRBV19 with TRBJ1-2; 8 bases are shared with TRBD1. CDR1 and CDR2 from the germline V gene are LNHDA and SQIVND (reference sequence). This CDR3 has 17 residues. The trim removed 5 bases at V and 1 base at J, leaving 12 bases unmatched. CDR3 in DNA: TGTGCCAGTAGTGACAGGGACAGGTCAGAAGTTAACTATGGCTACACCTTC. Its translation is CASSDRDRSEVNYGYTF.

This chain connects TRBV7-3 to TRBJ1-2; D possibly corresponds to TRBD1 (5 bases). This CDR3 region has 14 residues. Germline values: CDR1 SGHTA, CDR2 FQGTGA. The V and J ends lost 3 bases and 4 bases respectively, with 12 bases between them. CDR3 residues: CASSLKGQGYGYTF. The CDR3 nucleotides read TGTGCCAGCAGCTTGAAAGGGCAGGGCTATGGCTACACCTTC.

V gene TRBV7-2 combines with J gene TRBJ1-5; D uncertain. Trimming removed 3 bases at V and 1 base at J, with 13 bases between. CDR1 is SGHTA and CDR2 is FQGNSA in the germline V gene. The CDR3 has 16 residues. Written as DNA, the CDR3 is TGTGCCAGCAGCTTCTCCGAGTCGTCCAGCAATCAGCCCCAGCATTTT. Amino acids: CASSFSESSSNQPQHF.

The chain combines TRBV12-3 or TRBV12-4 with TRBJ2-3; no clear D. Trimming cost V 5 bases and J 5 bases, with 5 bases left between them. This CDR3 region has 11 residues. The CDR3 DNA reads as TGTGCCAGCAGTACTCAAGATACGCAGTATTTT. It specifies CASSTQDTQYF.

The gene calls are TRBV3-1 (or the pseudogene TRBV3-2) and TRBJ1-1, with D possibly TRBD1 on 5 matching bases. The CDR3 contains 14 residues. The V end was cut by 1 base, the J end by 5 bases, with 11 bases between. Germline V gene data show CDR1 as LGHDT and CDR2 as YNNKEL (reference sequence). The CDR3 bases are TGTGCCAGCAGCCAAGCTGCAGGGTATACTGAAGCTTTCTTT. Amino acid sequence: CASSQAAGYTEAFF.